The rows below give T cell receptor beta chains drawn from one sample of a study of vaccination and CD4 T cells after COVID-19. Their specific antigens are unknown. MiXCR, run by TCRdb on the PCR reads, gives a single entry per CDR3 protein. The sample lists thousands of distinct CDR3 sequences, more than 20% seen once, with roughly a fifth in the top ten. Input material: cultured CD4+ T cells from blood. The receptor set was obtained from a human donor with COVID-19. Both conserved end residues are part of each CDR3. Fields, in order: V gene, D gene, J gene, clone size, CDR3 DNA, CDR3 protein. A D gene is named only where the DNA matches it firmly. The listing skips clone size in some rows; elsewhere it reads once, few, many or a size class.

TRBV6-1,TRBD1,TRBJ2-7,large,TGTGCCAGCAGGGACGACAGGGACTACGAGCAGTACTTC,CASRDDRDYEQYF
TRBV6-1,NA,TRBJ1-1,few,TGTGCCAGCAGTACTACGGGGGAGGCTTTCTTT,CASSTTGEAFF
TRBV9,TRBD2,TRBJ2-3,NA,TGTGCCAGCAGCTTAGCGGGGTGGTCAGATACGCAGTATTTT,CASSLAGWSDTQYF
TRBV27,TRBD1,TRBJ2-3,NA,TGTGCCATTGCCCCAACAGGGGACGGCTCAGATACGCAGTATTTT,CAIAPTGDGSDTQYF
TRBV12-3/TRBV12-4,TRBD1,TRBJ1-2,NA,TGTGCCAGCAGCCCGGGACAGGGTAACTATGGCTACACCTTC,CASSPGQGNYGYTF
TRBV20-1,NA,TRBJ1-2,medium-sized,TGCAGTGCACTGTCCCGACGGGAAACTAACTATGGCTACACCTTC,CSALSRRETNYGYTF
TRBV10-1,NA,TRBJ2-3,few,TGCGCCAGCAGTGAGACAGGGCGAGATACGCAGTATTTT,CASSETGRDTQYF
TRBV19,NA,TRBJ1-5,NA,TGTGCCAGTAGGTCCGGGTCGAGGGATATTCAGCCCCAGCATTTT,CASRSGSRDIQPQHF
TRBV11-3,NA,TRBJ2-7,NA,TGTGCCAGCAGCTTAGAGGGGTGGGAATCGTCCTACGAGCAGTACTTC,CASSLEGWESSYEQYF
TRBV2,NA,TRBJ1-1,NA,TGTGCCAGCAGTCCCAGGGGAATCGGGGAGAACACTGAAGCTTTCTTT,CASSPRGIGENTEAFF
TRBV7-2,NA,TRBJ2-2,NA,TGTGCCAGCAGCTTAGACGGTTTGCAGGTGAACGGGGAGCTGTTTTTT,CASSLDGLQVNGELFF
TRBV2,NA,TRBJ1-3,NA,TGTGCCAGCAGTGAACAGGACCACTCTGGAAACACCATATATTTT,CASSEQDHSGNTIYF
TRBV5-8,NA,TRBJ1-1,NA,TGTGCCAGCAGCTTGGGAAGGGTAATCACTGAAGCTTTCTTT,CASSLGRVITEAFF
TRBV5-1,TRBD1,TRBJ1-5,NA,TGCGCCAGCAGCCGGACAGGGGCTGATCAGCCCCAGCATTTT,CASSRTGADQPQHF
TRBV5-1,NA,TRBJ1-5,few,TGCGCCAGCAGCGTACAGGGATATACGAATCAGCCCCAGCATTTT,CASSVQGYTNQPQHF
TRBV20-1,NA,TRBJ2-2,medium-sized,TGCAGTGCCCGACCGGGCCCCGGGGAGCTGTTTTTT,CSARPGPGELFF
TRBV6-5,NA,TRBJ2-7,few,TGTGCCAGCAGTTATCGACAGTCCAACGAGCAGTACTTC,CASSYRQSNEQYF
TRBV10-1,NA,TRBJ1-2,NA,TGCGCCAGCAGCGGCACCATCTATGGCTACACCTTC,CASSGTIYGYTF
TRBV5-8,NA,TRBJ1-2,NA,TGTGCCAGCAGCCAGACAGGCACCTATGGCTACACCTTC,CASSQTGTYGYTF
TRBV18,NA,TRBJ2-6,NA,TGTGCCAGCTCACCACCGGTGGGGGCCAACGTCCTGACTTTC,CASSPPVGANVLTF
TRBV5-1,NA,TRBJ1-1,NA,TGCGCCAGCAGCTTGGTTTCAGAGAACACTGAAGCTTTCTTT,CASSLVSENTEAFF
TRBV5-5,NA,TRBJ1-6,few,TGTGCCAGCAGCGTACGACACAGCTCCTATAATTCACCCCTCCACTTT,CASSVRHSSYNSPLHF
TRBV12-3/TRBV12-4,NA,TRBJ2-5,NA,TGTGCCAGCAGTTTACTAGAGACCCAGTACTTC,CASSLLETQYF
TRBV10-3,NA,TRBJ1-2,few,TGTGCCATCAGTGAGGAAGGGAAGCGCTATGGCTACACCTTC,CAISEEGKRYGYTF
TRBV7-8,NA,TRBJ2-5,NA,TGTGCCAGCAGACAGGGACTACACCAAGAGACCCAGTACTTC,CASRQGLHQETQYF
TRBV29-1,NA,TRBJ2-3,NA,TGCAGCGTTGAAGATCTCTCCTATACGCAGTATTTT,CSVEDLSYTQYF
TRBV7-9,TRBD2,TRBJ2-3,NA,TGTGCCAGCAGCTGGGTCGGGGGGGGTTCCACAGATACGCAGTATTTT,CASSWVGGGSTDTQYF
TRBV7-8,NA,TRBJ1-4,NA,TGTGCCAGCAGCCCGTCGCCCAGAGAGGATGAAAAACTGTTTTTT,CASSPSPREDEKLFF
TRBV7-6,NA,TRBJ1-1,medium-sized,TGTGCCAGCAGGGGACGACAGGATAACACTGAAGCTTTCTTT,CASRGRQDNTEAFF